This T cell receptor (beta chain) was documented in a study of control samples from healthy donors and cancer patients. The length of the CDR3 is 16 residues. CDR1 and CDR2 from the germline V gene are LGHNA and YSLEER. The V and J ends lost 0 bases and 5 bases respectively, with 13 bases between them. The method was immunoSEQ multiplex PCR; TCRdb's version includes in-frame clones alone and lacks a portion of them. This table holds fewer than 95,000 clones, about 86% found once. The sequence was collected from a woman aged 45-59 years in good health. V is TRBV4-3 and J is TRBJ2-2; D possibly corresponds to TRBD2 (5 bases). Sequenced input: blood. The chain's CDR3 is CASSQDISGITGELFF. The DNA of the CDR3 is TGCGCCAGCAGCCAAGACATCTCCGGGATTACCGGGGAGCTGTTTTTT.